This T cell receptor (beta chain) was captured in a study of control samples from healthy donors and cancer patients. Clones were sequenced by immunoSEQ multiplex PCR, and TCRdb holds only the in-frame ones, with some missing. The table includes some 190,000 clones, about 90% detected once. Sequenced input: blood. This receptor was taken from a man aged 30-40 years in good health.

CDR3 protein: CASSLRPGQGYEQYF. CDR3 sequence (DNA): TGTGCCAGCAGTCTTCGACCGGGACAGGGCTACGAGCAGTACTTC. The V call is TRBV27, the J call TRBJ2-7, with TRBD1 matching over 9 bases. This CDR3 has 15 amino acids. V shed 5 bases, J shed 3 bases, and the junction held 8 bases outside the gene matches. Germline CDR1 MNHEY, CDR2 SMNVEV (reference sequence).